This TCR beta chain derives from a study of blood T cell repertoires in COVID-19 (dated by TCRdb to 2018 to 2021). Describing the broader study: Collaborator samples came from the United States, Italy and Spain and covered acute and convalescent phases of COVID-19. The material from the prospective study consisted of cDNA or gDNA derived from T cells, B-cell-depleted T cells, or PBMCs. The dataset comprised deeply sampled blood TCRbeta repertoires from subjects exposed to, actively infected with, or recovered from COVID-19. The repertoires were made available in a free public database intended to serve as a resource for research on the immune response to SARS-CoV-2. Samples were obtained from the ongoing ImmuneRACE study (first 160 participants) and from 1,200 or so subjects provided by 6 global collaborators. Nearly every sample came with metadata listing a de-identified subject ID, COVID-19 status, age in years and sex. HLA class I and class II types, where available, came from metadata supplied by the sample provider rather than from assay-based typing.

In regard to this clone: It lacks a known antigen. One base away there is no much larger clone; base qualities are not given.

TCRbeta CDR3 regions were amplified from genomic DNA by means of the immunoSEQ Assay, a bias-controlled multiplex PCR. In the source study's methods: The number of nucleated cells in each sample was estimated by amplification of reference gene primers within the assay. Sequence reads were collapsed and filtered to measure the absolute abundance of every unique TCRbeta CDR3 rearrangement. Productive Simpson clonality was computed per sample as the square root of Simpson's diversity index over productive rearrangements. Imported from immuneACCESS, the table was reduced by TCRdb to in-frame sequences with V and J called. These copies leave out some clones; in studies compared against another copy, an unresolved V gene accounts for under half, and the cause of the remainder is not known. D and trimming were read from the DNA, whereas the V and J calls and clone size are those reported in that table. The sample records approximately 93,000 clones, about three quarters of which are singletons. In total, the top ten clones hold approximately 15% of the sample.

Collaborating institutions collected whole blood in K2EDTA tubes following their own protocols. For TCRbeta analysis, collaborators shipped samples in one of three forms: frozen whole blood, isolated PBMCs, or DNA extracted from either of those sample types. The junction shows trimming of 4 bases on V and 4 bases on J, plus 13 bases between the germline ends. The CDR3, from cysteine to phenylalanine, totals 14 residues. Only CDR3 DNA remains: 42 bases, in frame from the first base. As encoded in the germline V gene, CDR1 is LGHNA while CDR2 is YSLEER. Paper-wide results and their limitations: Clinical and demographic metadata were provided uncurated, with the amount varying by source and participant.

This receptor was obtained from a woman over 75 with acute or convalescent COVID-19. Sequenced: peripheral blood. The chain uses TRBV4-3 and TRBJ1-1; the D gene remains uncertain. The encoded CDR3 is CASSPSRSVTEAFF. The sequence in DNA is TGCGCCAGCAGCCCCTCTAGATCTGTCACTGAAGCTTTCTTT.